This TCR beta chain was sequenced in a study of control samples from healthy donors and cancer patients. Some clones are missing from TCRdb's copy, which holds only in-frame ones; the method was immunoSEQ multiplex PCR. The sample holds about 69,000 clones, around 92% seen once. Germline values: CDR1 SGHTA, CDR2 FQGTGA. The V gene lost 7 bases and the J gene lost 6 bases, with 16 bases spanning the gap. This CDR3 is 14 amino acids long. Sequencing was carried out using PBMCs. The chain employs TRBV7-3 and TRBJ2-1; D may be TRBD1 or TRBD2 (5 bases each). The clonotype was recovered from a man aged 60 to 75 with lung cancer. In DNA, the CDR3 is TGTGCCAGCATCCCGGGACCCACCGTCAATGAGCAGTTCTTC. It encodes CASIPGPTVNEQFF.